This T cell receptor (beta chain) emerged from a study of T cells in Graves' hyperthyroidism and ophthalmopathy. On the study more broadly: The blood sample was taken at first diagnosis, before treatment began.

Template material for amplifying TCR beta CDR3 regions consisted of RNA transcripts. First-round RT-PCR of the TCR CDR3 relied on the HTBI primer set. TCRdb reprocessed the multiplex PCR reads via MiXCR and lists one record per CDR3 protein. The repertoire consists of some 270,000 distinct CDR3 sequences, with about 13% occurring once and the leading ten covering under 8%. Germline V gene data show CDR1 as MNHEY and CDR2 as SMNVEV (reference sequence). This CDR3 has 13 amino acids. V was pared by 4 bases and J by 9 bases, with 6 bases of the junction left unmatched. This chain connects TRBV27 to TRBJ1-5; 7 bases fit TRBD1. Specimen: blood. The sequence was collected from a woman aged 40 to 50 with Graves' hyperthyroidism. Written as DNA, the CDR3 is TGTGCCAGCAGTTCGGGCAGGGGGGGGCCCCAGCATTTT. Its protein is CASSSGRGGPQHF.